The clone carrying this TCR beta chain is judged medium-sized. Localized lung adenocarcinoma, a non-small cell lung cancer, affected the donors. MiXCR was run by TCRdb on the PCR reads, yielding one entry per CDR3 protein. The sample includes tens of thousands of distinct CDR3 sequences, less than 70% of them seen just once. CDR1 and CDR2 (germline): WNHNN, SYGVQD (reference sequence). The CDR3 has 13 residues. This entry comes from a study of CD4 and CD8 cells across lung adenocarcinoma regions. The chain has TRBV10-1 and TRBJ2-1; TRBD1 aligns across 8 bases. TRBJ2-7 explains the end of the DNA better; the J call may be wrong. The clonotype originates from a female donor with lung adenocarcinoma. The CD4 and CD8 labels of this study may be unreliable. The sample taken for sequencing was CD8+ T cells from the center of a lung tumor. The CDR3: CASGGQGNYEQYF. CDR3 DNA sequence: TGCGCCAGCGGCGGACAGGGTAACTACGAGCAGTACTTC.